The text below deals with one T cell receptor (beta chain). The clone's antigen remains unknown. No much larger clone is present one base from it, and per-base qualities are unavailable. V loses 9 bases, J loses 7 bases, and the germline ends lie 16 bases apart. CDR1 SEHNR and CDR2 FQNEAQ are derived from the germline V gene (reference sequence). The CDR3 covers 13 residues, taking in both the cysteine and the phenylalanine. Just CDR3 DNA is preserved here, 39 bases in frame from base 1. This entry is derived from a study of blood T cell repertoires in COVID-19 (dated by TCRdb to about 2020). Regarding the research as a whole: Collaborator samples came from the United States, Italy and Spain and covered acute and convalescent phases of COVID-19. The dataset comprised deeply sampled blood TCRbeta repertoires from subjects exposed to, actively infected with, or recovered from COVID-19. The material from the prospective study consisted of cDNA or gDNA derived from T cells, B-cell-depleted T cells, or PBMCs. Nearly every sample came with metadata listing a de-identified subject ID, COVID-19 status, age in years and sex. Where available, HLA class I and class II types were taken from metadata supplied by the sample provider and were not determined by assay-based typing. The repertoires were released in a freely available public database intended as a resource for research on the immune response to SARS-CoV-2. Samples came from the ongoing ImmuneRACE study (first 160 participants) plus 1,254 subjects from 6 global collaborators.

In the prospective study, participants were roughly 18 to 95 years old, resided in fewer than 25 geographic areas of the United States, and were enrolled through a virtual design. In the prospective study, participants were assigned to cohorts based on the clinical history participants reported in a screening survey and a study questionnaire. ImmuneRACE Cohort 3 recovered participants were defined by two consecutive negative NP/OP PCR tests, healthcare professional clearance, or symptom resolution. Mobile phlebotomists in the prospective study collected whole blood, serum and a nasopharyngeal or oropharyngeal swab from every participant. Prospective study participants could optionally give additional blood draws and questionnaires over an approximately 2-month period. Before DNA extraction, prospective study blood samples were shipped either frozen or at room temperature. The paper as a whole reports these results and caveats: How much clinical and demographic metadata was included differed by source and by participant, and the metadata was provided uncurated.

TCRbeta CDR3 regions were amplified from genomic DNA using the immunoSEQ Assay, a bias-controlled multiplex PCR. As for how the authors treated the data: The number of nucleated cells in each sample was estimated by amplification of reference gene primers within the assay. To quantify the absolute abundance of each unique TCRbeta CDR3 rearrangement, sequence reads were collapsed and filtered. For each sample, productive Simpson clonality was calculated as the square root of Simpson's diversity index over productive rearrangements. TCRdb took this table from immuneACCESS and kept in-frame rearrangements with V and J called. Such tables lack part of the clones; where checked against another copy, unresolved V genes explain under half of the gap, and the rest is unexplained. V, J and clone size are taken as reported in that table, and D and trimming were inferred from the DNA itself. The sample table contains some 300,000 clones; only one count was recorded for around 90% of them. The top ten clonotypes cover 0.75% to 1% of the sample.

Sequencing was carried out using PBMCs or T cells enriched from blood (not recorded which). In this chain, TRBV7-9 is recombined with TRBJ2-1, with a tentative D gene TRBD2 over 6 matching bases. The TCR was taken from a woman aged 30 to 39 who had recovered from COVID-19. CDR3 reads: CASSPDGRNEQFF. The nucleotides are TGTGCCAGTTCCCCGGATGGGAGGAATGAGCAGTTCTTC.